Below, 21 T cell receptor beta chains from the same sample are listed, as sequenced in a study of T cell repertoires in cytomegalovirus infection. From the reads, TCRdb called clonotypes with MiXCR, one entry per CDR3 protein. The table lists 150,000 to 200,000 distinct CDR3 sequences, approximately 9.6% of them singletons, with about 5% in the top ten. Sequencing was performed on PBMCs. The receptors shown here come from a human donor in good health (CMV status not recorded). Some clones in this sample may be carry-over from other donors' samples.

This clonotype has a handful of counts. CDR3 DNA: TGTGCCAGCAGTTCCCTTATCAGAGGAAAGAACACTGAAGCTTTCTTT. Protein sequence: CASSSLIRGKNTEAFF. This sequence joins TRBV28 and TRBJ1-1; D is unresolved. This CDR3 comprises 16 residues. Trimming removed 4 bases from V and 1 base from J, with 16 bases in between. Germline CDR1 and CDR2: MDHEN and SYDVKM. The full variable domain, rest sourced from reference TRBV28 and TRBJ1-1, is DVKVTQSSRYLVKRTGEKVFLECVQDMDHENMFWYRQDPGLGLRLIYFSYDVKMKEKGDIPEGYSVSREKKERFSLILESASTNQTSMYLCASSSLIRGKNTEAFFGQGTRLTVV.

This clonotype came up a few times. This chain joins TRBV7-2 and TRBJ2-1; no definite D call. Trimming took 5 bases from V and 10 from J, leaving 15 bases between them. The CDR3 runs 13 residues. Germline V gives CDR1 SGHTA, CDR2 FQGNSA. The CDR3 region is CASSPAMTQEQFF. The CDR3 DNA sequence: TGTGCCAGCAGCCCGGCGATGACACAGGAGCAGTTCTTC.

This clonotype has ten or more counts. At one end the junction does not follow the germline gene, possibly because of a read error. This rearrangement joins TRBV24-1 to TRBJ2-1; 12 positions agree with TRBD2. Per germline, CDR1 KGHDR and CDR2 SFDVKD. The CDR3 is made up of 15 amino acids. As DNA, the CDR3 is TGTGCCACCAGTGCTTGGACTAGCGGGAACAATAAGCAGTTCTTC. Protein: CATSAWTSGNNKQFF.

This clonotype was counted many times. J is TRBJ2-1 and V is TRBV14, with a possible D match to TRBD2 (6 bases). The CDR3 is 13 amino acids. The V gene lost 1 base and the J gene lost 7 bases, with 8 bases spanning the gap. The germline CDR1 and CDR2 sequences are SGHDN and FVKESK. Here the CDR3 reads CASSQVLANEQFF. In nucleotides, the CDR3 is TGTGCCAGCAGCCAAGTGCTAGCGAATGAGCAGTTCTTC.

This clonotype has just a few counts. The V gene is TRBV29-1, the J gene TRBJ1-2; possibly TRBD1 for D (5 bases). The CDR3 totals 11 residues. CDR1 and CDR2 from the germline V gene are SQVTM and ANQGSEA. The V and J ends lost 3 bases and 8 bases respectively, with 10 bases between them. The CDR3 nucleotides are TGCAGCGTTGATGGGGGGAAAGGCTACACCTTC. This sequence encodes CSVDGGKGYTF.

This clonotype was seen at least ten times. This sequence joins TRBV7-2 and TRBJ1-1; maybe TRBD1 (5 bases). The CDR3 is made up of 18 amino acids. V gave up 2 bases and J gave up 7 bases, with 26 bases separating them. Germline CDR1 and CDR2: SGHTA and FQGNSA. CDR3 DNA: TGTGCCAGCAGCTTAAGGGGTGGGCGGATGGAGAGGGGTAATGAAGCTTTCTTT. Amino acids: CASSLRGGRMERGNEAFF. Based on the CDR3 plus reference TRBV7-2 and TRBJ1-1, the full variable domain is GAGVSQSPSNKVTEKGKDVELRCDPISGHTALYWYRQSLGQGLEFLIYFQGNSAPDKSGLPSDRFSAERTGGSVSTLTIQRTQQEDSAVYLCASSLRGGRMERGNEAFFGQGTRLTVV.

This clonotype appeared a few times. The V gene is TRBV23-1, the J gene TRBJ2-7; D is undetermined. TRBV23-1 carries the ORF label, with uncertain function. Trimming cost V 9 bases and J 4 bases, with 7 bases left between them. This CDR3 region has 10 residues. CDR3 sequence: CARDLYEQYF. DNA of the CDR3: TGCGCCAGAGACTTATACGAGCAGTACTTC.

The table lists this clonotype with a few counts. The V call is TRBV9, the J call TRBJ1-2; 7 nucleotides match TRBD1. CDR3 length: 15 residues. The J segment lost 3 bases and the V segment lost 4 bases, leaving 9 bases of the junction unmatched. CDR1 and CDR2 (germline): SGDLS, YYNGEE. DNA of the CDR3: TGTGCCAGCAGCTTCCGGGACAGCGCTCACTATGGCTACACCTTC. The encoded protein is CASSFRDSAHYGYTF.

The rearrangement links TRBV19 to TRBJ1-1; D is unclear. V was clipped by 0 bases and J by 4 bases, with 12 bases between them. The CDR3 runs 15 residues. Germline assignment: CDR1 LNHDA and CDR2 SQIVND (reference sequence). CDR3 loop: CASSIDRLPGTEAFF. CDR3 bases: TGTGCCAGTAGTATAGATCGTCTTCCGGGCACTGAAGCTTTCTTT.

This clonotype showed up just a few times. The V and J genes are TRBV19 and TRBJ1-2; no firm D call. The CDR3 runs 15 residues. Trimming took off 8 bases at V and 1 base at J, with 17 bases between the two ends. Germline assignment: CDR1 LNHDA and CDR2 SQIVND (reference sequence). The CDR3 DNA reads as TGTGCCAGTTACGGACTGAGAGACGGTAACTATGGCTACACCTTC. This sequence encodes CASYGLRDGNYGYTF.

To note about this clonotype: This CDR3 fails to terminate in the conserved phenylalanine or tryptophan, so it likely reflects a read error. The limits of the CDR3 on the DNA are not certain, so only TCRdb's listed CDR3 is given. The J gene is TRBJ1-2, the V gene TRBV15; the listed D gene, TRBD1, was not tested against the DNA. Germline assignment: CDR1 LNHNV and CDR2 YYDKDF (reference sequence). The CDR3 extends over 14 residues, inclusive of both ends. CDR3: CATSRDWGSVESQS.

This clonotype occurred many times. V is TRBV4-3 and J is TRBJ2-1; 7 bases are shared with TRBD2. J was trimmed by 9 bases and V by 1 base; bases with no gene match: 12. This CDR3 comprises 16 residues. CDR1 and CDR2 (germline): LGHNA, YSLEER. CDR3 sequence (DNA): TGCGCCAGCAGCCAAGGGATGGCGGGGGTCCAGGGTGAGCAGTTCTTC. Protein sequence: CASSQGMAGVQGEQFF.

This clonotype was recorded at least ten times. The DNA of the CDR3 is TGTGCCAGCAGCTGGGAAAGTACGAACACTGAAGCTTTCTTT. Translated, it gives CASSWESTNTEAFF. V and J are TRBV7-9 and TRBJ1-1; no clear D gene. Germline CDR1 reads SEHNR; CDR2 reads FQNEAQ (reference sequence). The CDR3 contains 14 residues. Trimming cost V 4 bases and J 1 base, with 10 bases left between them.

This clonotype appeared many times. This chain joins TRBV7-2 and TRBJ2-7; D ambiguous. V was clipped by 2 bases and J by 4 bases, with 15 bases between them. Germline V lookup: CDR1 SGHTA, CDR2 FQGNSA. The CDR3 spans 15 residues. CDR3 bases: TGTGCCAGCAGCTTAAGTCGGGCCAGGTTATACGAGCAGTACTTC. It encodes CASSLSRARLYEQYF. Based on the CDR3 plus reference TRBV7-2 and TRBJ2-7, the full variable domain is GAGVSQSPSNKVTEKGKDVELRCDPISGHTALYWYRQSLGQGLEFLIYFQGNSAPDKSGLPSDRFSAERTGGSVSTLTIQRTQQEDSAVYLCASSLSRARLYEQYFGPGTRLTVT.

Turning to this clonotype: This may be a read error: a much more frequent sequence differs by one nucleotide. The genes are TRBV11-3 and TRBJ1-6; 7 nucleotides agree with TRBD1. The CDR3 has 14 amino acids. Germline V lookup: CDR1 SGHNT, CDR2 YENEEA. This chain's CDR3 is CASSPTGANSPLPF. DNA for the CDR3: TGTGCCAGCAGCCCAACAGGGGCGAATTCACCCCTCCCCTTT. The full variable domain, rest sourced from reference TRBV11-3 and TRBJ1-6, is EAGVVQSPRYKIIEKKQPVAFWCNPISGHNTLYWYLQNLGQGPELLIRYENEEAVDDSQLPKDRFSAERLKGVDSTLKIQPAELGDSAVYLCASSPTGANSPLPFGNGTRLTVT.

This clonotype was counted a few times. The V gene is TRBV5-1, the J gene TRBJ2-7; a weak D match, TRBD1 (6 bases). Trimming shortened V by 3 bases and J by 5 bases, and 15 bases separated the two germline ends. This CDR3 contains 14 residues. Germline V gene lookup returns CDR1 SGHRS and CDR2 YFSETQ. The CDR3 region is CASSSTGILDEQYF. In DNA, the CDR3 is TGCGCCAGCAGCTCAACAGGGATTCTGGACGAGCAGTACTTC.

The chain combines TRBV23-1 with TRBJ2-3; no clear D. TRBV23-1 qualifies as an ORF whose function is uncertain. Deletions cut 0 bases from V and 2 bases from J, with 12 bases between. The CDR3 is 16 amino acids. CDR3 region: CASSQSATDDTDTQYF. The DNA for the CDR3 is TGCGCCAGCAGTCAATCGGCGACGGATGACACAGATACGCAGTATTTT.

Concerning this clonotype itself: It is likely a read error, because the conserved phenylalanine at the end of the CDR3 is missing. It is unclear where the CDR3 begins or ends on the DNA, so no DNA is shown, and the CDR3 is as TCRdb lists it. The chain combines TRBV7-2 with TRBJ1-5; the table's D gene call, TRBD1, was not cross checked with the DNA. The CDR3 region is 17 residues in length, termini included. Germline V gives CDR1 SGHTA, CDR2 FQGNSA. CDR3 region: CASSLGGTVASNQPQQS.

This clonotype is termed medium-sized. The chain links TRBV11-2 to TRBJ2-3; 7 bases match TRBD1. The V segment lost 2 bases and the J segment 1 base; nucleotides outside the gene matches: 3. The V gene's germline CDR1 is SGHAT and CDR2 FQNNGV. The CDR3 totals 15 residues. The CDR3 DNA is TGTGCCAGCAGCTTAAACAGGGGTCGCACAGATACGCAGTATTTT. It yields the protein CASSLNRGRTDTQYF.

This clonotype was recorded at least ten times. The gene calls are TRBV7-2 and TRBJ2-7; D unresolved. This CDR3 region has 14 residues. In germline, CDR1 is SGHTA, CDR2 FQGNSA. The germline V and J ends were trimmed by 2 bases and 0 bases, with 8 bases remaining between them. The CDR3, as DNA: TGTGCCAGCAGCTTACTTCCGAGCTCCTACGAGCAGTACTTC. Residues: CASSLLPSSYEQYF.

Many counts were recorded for this clonotype. The V call is TRBV5-4, the J call TRBJ2-1, with TRBD1 matching 10 bases. Losses at the gene ends were 4 bases for V and 4 bases for J; bases not matched to a gene: 8. The length of the CDR3 is 16 residues. Germline lookup yields CDR1 SGHNT and CDR2 YYREEE (reference sequence). CDR3 coding DNA: TGTGCCAGCAGCCCACCCGGGACAGGGGCTTACAATGAGCAGTTCTTC. Translation: CASSPPGTGAYNEQFF.